Following are 17 T cell receptor beta chains from one sample sequenced in a study of response to subunit inactivated influenza vaccine (dated by TCRdb to the late 2010s). According to the study, the label for this sample's time point signals: around 47 days after influenza vaccine administration. Library preparation employed RT-PCR. The sequencing machine was an Illumina HiSeq 2500. TCRdb redid the processing of the public reads, applying fastp at Q25 and MiXCR, and retained in-frame beta chains. Identical CDR3 proteins give one entry, which carries the most common genes and DNA. The sample yields around 480,000 distinct CDR3 sequences; approximately 10% were counted once. The biggest ten clones account for about an eighth of the sample. This specimen was PBMCs from blood, taken about 40 days after vaccination. These receptor sequences come from a man aged 45-65 years who received an inactivated influenza vaccine. Donor details come from another sample of the same person, matched by shared clones.

V and J are TRBV6-5 and TRBJ1-5; weak D call: TRBD1 (5 bases). V was cut by 0 bases and J by 0 bases, with 18 bases left in between. The germline V gene has CDR1 MNHEY and CDR2 SVGAGI. The CDR3 runs to 19 residues. In DNA form, the CDR3 reads TGTGCCAGCAGTTACTCCCTGGGTTGGGAGGGGTATAGCAATCAGCCCCAGCATTTT. Its protein is CASSYSLGWEGYSNQPQHF.

This clonotype has ten or more counts. The chain employs TRBV5-1 and TRBJ2-1; D perhaps matches TRBD1 (5 bases). The length of the CDR3 is 16 residues. Between the trimmed V and J ends, which lost 0 bases and 3 bases, there was a span of 13 bases. Germline V gene lookup returns CDR1 SGHRS and CDR2 YFSETQ. The CDR3 DNA follows: TGCGCCAGCAGCTTGGAGGCTGGGGCGGTCTACAATGAGCAGTTCTTC. Its protein product is CASSLEAGAVYNEQFF. The whole variable domain, remainder taken from reference TRBV5-1 and TRBJ2-1, is KAGVTQTPRYLIKTRGQQVTLSCSPISGHRSVSWYQQTPGQGLQFLFEYFSETQRNKGNFPGRFSGRQFSNSRSEMNVSTLELGDSALYLCASSLEAGAVYNEQFFGPGTRLTVL.

This clonotype was recorded a few times. The chain links TRBV5-5 to TRBJ1-4; D not certain. This CDR3 region has 13 residues. Germline CDR1 SGHKS, CDR2 YYEKEE (reference sequence). V lost 1 base and J lost 8, with 9 bases in between. CDR3 in amino acids: CASSLQSREKLFF. CDR3 coding DNA: TGTGCCAGCAGCTTGCAATCCCGGGAAAAACTGTTTTTT.

This chain links TRBV27 with TRBJ2-7, with D unclear. This CDR3 region has 14 residues. Trimming removed 3 bases from V and 1 base from J, with 10 bases in between. Germline V gives CDR1 MNHEY, CDR2 SMNVEV (reference sequence). CDR3 loop: CASSLVTQSYEQYF. CDR3 in DNA: TGTGCCAGCAGTTTGGTTACCCAATCCTACGAGCAGTACTTC.

This clonotype was recorded a few times. The J gene is TRBJ2-2, the V gene TRBV7-2, with a possible D match to TRBD1 (5 bases). Looked up from germline, CDR1 is SGHTA and CDR2 is FQGNSA. V shed 6 bases and J shed 5 bases, with 16 bases lying between them. The CDR3 is made up of 15 amino acids. For the CDR3, the DNA is TGTGCCAGCAGATTGGTGGGTACAGGAACCGGGGAGCTGTTTTTT. It is translated as CASRLVGTGTGELFF.

This clonotype turned up a few times. CDR3 sequence (DNA): TGCAGCGTGGCAGCGGGAGAGGCAGATACGCAGTATTTT. It specifies CSVAAGEADTQYF. The chain joins TRBV29-1 to TRBJ2-3; 8 bases line up with TRBD2. Trimming at V came to 6 bases and at J to 4 bases, leaving 6 bases not matched to a gene. The CDR3 consists of 13 residues. The germline gives CDR1 SQVTM, CDR2 ANQGSEA.

The sample holds a few counts of this clonotype. The V call is TRBV5-5, the J call TRBJ2-7, with D hard to call. Germline assignment: CDR1 SGHKS and CDR2 YYEKEE (reference sequence). The CDR3 is 12 amino acids. V was shortened by 3 bases and J by 7 bases, with 11 bases between the two germline ends. DNA of the CDR3: TGTGCCAGCAGCTACTCCTTCCAAGAGCAGTACTTC. Translated: CASSYSFQEQYF.

A few counts support this clonotype. This may stem from a read error, because a much larger clone lies one nucleotide away. In DNA form, the CDR3 reads TGTGCCAGCAGTCCCGTCACCGGGGAGCTGTTTTTT. Its translation: CASSPVTGELFF. The rearrangement links TRBV12-3 or TRBV12-4 to TRBJ2-2, with D hard to call. The CDR3 has 12 residues. The germline V and J ends were trimmed by 5 bases and 4 bases, with 5 bases remaining between them.

This clonotype was seen more than once but under ten times. The chain joins TRBV12-3 or TRBV12-4 to TRBJ1-2; 9 nucleotides line up with TRBD1. The trim removed 3 bases at V and 3 bases at J, leaving 5 bases unmatched. This CDR3 contains 15 residues. The CDR3 loop reads CASSFGTGWDYGYTF. CDR3 DNA sequence: TGTGCCAGCAGTTTCGGGACAGGGTGGGACTATGGCTACACCTTC.

Only a few counts were recorded for this clonotype. The rearrangement joins TRBV28 to TRBJ2-2; 8 bases line up with TRBD1. V lost 8 bases to trimming and J lost 6 bases; unmatched junction nucleotides: 8. Germline assignment: CDR1 MDHEN and CDR2 SYDVKM. The CDR3 has 14 amino acids. The CDR3 loop is CASLDRVGAGELFF. The CDR3 DNA follows: TGTGCCAGCCTGGACAGGGTTGGGGCCGGGGAGCTGTTTTTT.

The chain joins TRBV20-1 to TRBJ2-1, with 13 bases matching TRBD2. J lost 5 bases, V lost 1 base, and 8 bases had no gene match. Germline CDR1 DFQATT, CDR2 SNEGSKA (reference sequence). The CDR3 extends over 17 amino acids. CDR3 in amino acids: CSARGLAGGQINNEQFF. CDR3 nucleotide sequence: TGCAGTGCTAGAGGACTAGCGGGAGGCCAAATTAACAATGAGCAGTTCTTC.

V usage is TRBV27 and J usage is TRBJ2-1; D uncertain. Trimming took 3 bases from V and 2 from J, leaving 8 bases between them. The CDR3 has 14 amino acids. Germline-derived CDR1 and CDR2 are MNHEY and SMNVEV (reference sequence). The CDR3 sequence: CASSLGLTYNEQFF. The CDR3 nucleotides read TGTGCCAGCAGTTTGGGCCTTACCTACAATGAGCAGTTCTTC.

This clonotype has more than one count but fewer than ten. The CDR3 DNA reads as TGTGCCAGCACCACCGAGGGTAATACCTACGAGCAGTACTTC. The encoded protein is CASTTEGNTYEQYF. The rearrangement joins TRBV6-1 to TRBJ2-7, with D perhaps matching TRBD2 (5 bases). Trimming removed 7 bases at V and 2 bases at J, with 15 bases between. Germline V CDR1 and CDR2: MNHNS, SASEGT. This CDR3 is built from 14 residues.

This clonotype was seen a handful of times. V gene TRBV20-1 combines with J gene TRBJ2-7; D is perhaps TRBD1 or TRBD2 (5 bases each). The CDR3 runs 14 residues. CDR1 is DFQATT, CDR2 SNEGSKA, per germline (reference sequence). With 5 bases removed from V and 2 bases from J, the gap between germline ends came to 16 bases. The CDR3 here is CSAPTPRGAYEQYF. The CDR3 DNA reads TGCAGTGCTCCCACGCCCCGAGGGGCCTACGAGCAGTACTTC.

V is TRBV27 and J is TRBJ2-5; 9 nucleotides align to TRBD2. The ends lost 6 bases at V and 2 bases at J; junction bases unmatched: 10. This CDR3 is built from 16 residues. CDR1 and CDR2 (germline): MNHEY, SMNVEV (reference sequence). The DNA of the CDR3 is TGTGCCAGCAGGCTGTCTAGCGGGGCCTTTCAAGAGACCCAGTACTTC. This gives the protein CASRLSSGAFQETQYF.

J is TRBJ2-1 and V is TRBV4-3; D not resolved. Trimming left V 4 bases short and J 4 bases short, with 11 bases between. Per germline, CDR1 LGHNA and CDR2 YSLEER. This CDR3 spans 14 amino acids. The CDR3 loop is CASSRLDGYNEQFF. The CDR3 nucleotides are TGCGCCAGCAGCCGCCTCGACGGTTACAATGAGCAGTTCTTC.

This clonotype was counted only a few times. The CDR3 bases are TGCAGCGTTGAAGCTTTGACAGAAGGCTACACCTTC. Its protein product is CSVEALTEGYTF. The chain has TRBV29-1 and TRBJ1-2; perhaps TRBD1 as D (5 bases). This CDR3 comprises 12 residues. The V gene's germline CDR1 is SQVTM and CDR2 ANQGSEA. The V and J ends lost 1 base and 8 bases respectively, with 11 bases between them. The complete variable domain, with remaining parts taken from reference TRBV29-1 and TRBJ1-2, reads SAVISQKPSRDICQRGTSLTIQCQVDSQVTMMFWYRQQPGQSLTLIATANQGSEATYESGFVIDKFPISRPNLTFSTLTVSNMSPEDSSIYLCSVEALTEGYTFGSGTRLTVV.